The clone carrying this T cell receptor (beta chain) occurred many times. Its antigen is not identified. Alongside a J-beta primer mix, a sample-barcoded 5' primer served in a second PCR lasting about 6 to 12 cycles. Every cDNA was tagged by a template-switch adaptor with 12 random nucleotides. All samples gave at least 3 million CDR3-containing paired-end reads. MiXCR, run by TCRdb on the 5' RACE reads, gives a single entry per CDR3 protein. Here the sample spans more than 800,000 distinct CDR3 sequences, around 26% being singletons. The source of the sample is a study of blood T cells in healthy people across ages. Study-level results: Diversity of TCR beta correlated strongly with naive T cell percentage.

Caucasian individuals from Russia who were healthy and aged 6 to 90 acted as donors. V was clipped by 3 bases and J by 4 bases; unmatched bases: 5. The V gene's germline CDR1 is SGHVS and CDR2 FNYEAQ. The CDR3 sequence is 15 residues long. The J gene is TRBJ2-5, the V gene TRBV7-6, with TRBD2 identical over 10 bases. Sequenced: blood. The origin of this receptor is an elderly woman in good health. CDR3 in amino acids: CASSFGSGGPETQYF. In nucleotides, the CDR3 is TGTGCCAGCAGCTTCGGTAGCGGGGGGCCAGAGACCCAGTACTTC.